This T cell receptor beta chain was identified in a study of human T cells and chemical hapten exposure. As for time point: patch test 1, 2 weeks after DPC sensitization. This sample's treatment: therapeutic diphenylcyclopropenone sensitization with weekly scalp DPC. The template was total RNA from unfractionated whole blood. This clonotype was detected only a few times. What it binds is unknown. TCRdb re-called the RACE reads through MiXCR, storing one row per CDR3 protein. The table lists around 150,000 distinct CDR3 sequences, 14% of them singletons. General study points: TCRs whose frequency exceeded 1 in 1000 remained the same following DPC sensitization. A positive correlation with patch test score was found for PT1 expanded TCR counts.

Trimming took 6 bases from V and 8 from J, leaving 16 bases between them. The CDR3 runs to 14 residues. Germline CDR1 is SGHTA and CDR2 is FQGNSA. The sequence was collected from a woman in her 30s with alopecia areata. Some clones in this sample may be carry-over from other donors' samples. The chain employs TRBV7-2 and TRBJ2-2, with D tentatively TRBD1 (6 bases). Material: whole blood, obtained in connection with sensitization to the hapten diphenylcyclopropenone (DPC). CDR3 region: CASSSTTGMGELFF. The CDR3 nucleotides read TGTGCCAGCAGTAGTACTACAGGGATGGGGGAGCTGTTTTTT.